Each of the 17 T cell receptor beta chains below was sequenced from the same sample in a study of blood T cells in healthy people across ages. For the second PCR, which ran for 7 to 11 cycles, a sample-barcoded 5' primer and a J-beta primer mix were used. TCRdb ran MiXCR on the 5' RACE reads and lists one entry per CDR3 protein. Among about 670,000 distinct CDR3 sequences, around 43% were seen once, and the ten largest hold 25% to 30%. The sample was blood. These receptors all come from a man older than 75 in good health.

This chain connects TRBV11-2 to TRBJ1-1, with a weak D call TRBD1 (6 bases). CDR1 and CDR2 from the germline V gene are SGHAT and FQNNGV. V was pared by 1 base and J by 5 bases, with 14 bases between. The CDR3 runs 15 residues. Written as DNA, the CDR3 is TGTGCCAGCAGCTTAGGGGGGGGGCAGGGAACTGAAGCTTTCTTT. Translated, it gives CASSLGGGQGTEAFF.

The sample holds a few counts of this clonotype. This rearrangement joins TRBV24-1 to TRBJ2-7; no reliable D call. This CDR3 comprises 12 residues. The ends were cut back, 4 bases at V and 7 bases at J, with 10 bases in the middle. CDR1 and CDR2 (germline): KGHDR, SFDVKD. The CDR3 spells CATSDSLGEQYF. CDR3 nucleotide sequence: TGTGCCACCAGTGACTCCCTGGGGGAGCAGTACTTC.

In DNA, the CDR3 is TGCGCCAGCAGCCAGGCAGGGGGGGCTGGGGCCAACGTCCTGACTTTC. It encodes CASSQAGGAGANVLTF. This chain uses TRBV4-1 with TRBJ2-6; TRBD1 or TRBD2 may be the D gene (7 bases each). Looked up from germline, CDR1 is MGHRA and CDR2 is YSYEKL. Trimming cost V 3 bases and J 2 bases, with 11 bases left between them. There are 16 residues in the CDR3.

The V call is TRBV9, the J call TRBJ2-7, with D possibly being TRBD2 (6 bases). The tail of the sequence fits TRBJ2-5 better, so the J call may be wrong. Germline values: CDR1 SGDLS, CDR2 YYNGEE. The CDR3 contains 15 residues. The CDR3 is CASSVALGSGETQYF. In nucleotides, the CDR3 is TGTGCCAGCAGCGTCGCCCTAGGTAGCGGAGAGACCCAGTACTTC.

The J gene is TRBJ1-2, the V gene TRBV20-1; TRBD1 matches 9 bases. This CDR3 is built from 19 residues. CDR1 and CDR2 from the germline V gene are DFQATT and SNEGSKA (reference sequence). The junction had 23 bases not matched to a gene; V was cut back by 6 bases and J by 3 bases. In DNA, the CDR3 is TGCAGTGCCCTACCTCGGGACAGGGTGGCAAGGTCCTTCGACTATGGCTACACCTTC. Translation gives CSALPRDRVARSFDYGYTF.

This clonotype was recorded a few times. This chain connects TRBV3-1 to TRBJ2-3, with 9 bases that match TRBD2. J gave up 2 bases and V 2 bases, and 5 bases lay outside the gene matches. The CDR3 is 16 residues long. CDR1 is LGHDT, CDR2 YNNKEL, per germline (reference sequence). The CDR3 DNA is TGTGCCAGCAGCCAATCCCTAGCGGGAAACACAGATACGCAGTATTTT. Translation gives CASSQSLAGNTDTQYF.

This clonotype was counted between two and nine times. The J gene is TRBJ2-7, the V gene TRBV7-2; 10 bases are shared with TRBD2. Germline V lookup: CDR1 SGHTA, CDR2 FQGNSA. The trim removed 5 bases at V and 0 bases at J, leaving 16 bases unmatched. The CDR3 has 19 residues. Here the CDR3 DNA reads TGTGCCAGCAGCATTTCGGCCGGCAGACTAGCGGGTTTCTCCTACGAGCAGTACTTC. Translated, it gives CASSISAGRLAGFSYEQYF.

The rearrangement joins TRBV7-9 to TRBJ2-3; no clear D gene. This CDR3 has 14 residues. Trimming took 5 bases from V and 6 from J, leaving 15 bases between them. The germline CDR1 and CDR2 sequences are SEHNR and FQNEAQ (reference sequence). As DNA, the CDR3 is TGTGCCAGCAGCACCGCACCAGTTCAGGATACGCAGTATTTT. Translation: CASSTAPVQDTQYF.

This rearrangement joins TRBV14 to TRBJ2-6, with D possibly matching TRBD1 (6 bases). From germline, CDR1 is SGHDN and CDR2 FVKESK. Trimming stripped 1 base from V and 0 bases from J, with 16 bases between. This CDR3 spans 19 amino acids. CDR3 DNA sequence: TGTGCCAGCAGCCAAGCGAGGACAGCGATTACCTCTGGGGCCAACGTCCTGACTTTC. Its protein is CASSQARTAITSGANVLTF.

This clonotype turned up a few times. The chain joins TRBV15 to TRBJ1-2; no firm D call. CDR3 length: 13 residues. Germline V CDR1 and CDR2: LNHNV, YYDKDF (reference sequence). The V end lost 3 bases, the J end lost 4 bases, and 9 bases lay between the germline ends. The CDR3 sequence: CATSRDVSYGYTF. The CDR3 nucleotides are TGTGCCACCAGCAGGGACGTATCCTATGGCTACACCTTC.

This chain links TRBV14 with TRBJ2-5; unclear D gene. The CDR3 sequence is 16 residues long. With 0 bases removed from V and 4 bases from J, the gap between germline ends came to 15 bases. The germline V gene encodes CDR1 SGHDN and CDR2 FVKESK. This CDR3 reads CASSQDPLGRRETQYF. CDR3 in DNA: TGTGCCAGCAGCCAAGATCCTCTGGGCCGCCGAGAGACCCAGTACTTC.

The rearrangement uses TRBV9 and TRBJ1-1, with TRBD1 as a possible D gene (6 bases). The CDR3 totals 14 residues. Trimming stripped 2 bases from V and 6 bases from J, with 14 bases between. Germline CDR1 reads SGDLS; CDR2 reads YYNGEE. The CDR3 reads CASSVPTGSPEAFF. CDR3 DNA sequence: TGTGCCAGCAGCGTTCCTACAGGGAGTCCTGAAGCTTTCTTT.

The chain couples TRBV28 to TRBJ2-4; D may be TRBD1 (6 bases). Trimming removed 2 bases from V and 0 bases from J, with 8 bases in between. This CDR3 region has 15 residues. From germline, CDR1 is MDHEN and CDR2 SYDVKM. The CDR3 here is CASSLGTIAKNIQYF. CDR3 sequence (DNA): TGTGCCAGCAGTTTAGGGACAATAGCCAAAAACATTCAGTACTTC.

The chain links TRBV6-6 to TRBJ2-5; D is perhaps TRBD1 (5 bases). CDR3 size: 15 residues. Germline loops: CDR1 MNHNY, CDR2 SVGAGI (reference sequence). V was pared by 0 bases and J by 7 bases, with 15 bases between. The CDR3 loop reads CASSYSGQGYGTQYF. The CDR3 DNA reads as TGTGCCAGCAGTTACTCGGGCCAGGGTTATGGGACCCAGTACTTC.

This clonotype was found a few times. V usage is TRBV20-1 and J usage is TRBJ2-3, with D perhaps given as TRBD1 or TRBD2 (6 bases each). CDR3 size: 14 residues. Trimming pared 2 bases from V and 2 bases from J, leaving 11 bases between. Germline lookup yields CDR1 DFQATT and CDR2 SNEGSKA (reference sequence). The CDR3 sequence is CSARKGGPTDTQYF. Here the CDR3 DNA reads TGCAGTGCTAGAAAGGGGGGTCCCACAGATACGCAGTATTTT.

Remarks on this clonotype: A much larger clone lies one base from this, so it may be a read error. The V and J genes are TRBV11-2 and TRBJ2-7, with 8 bases matching TRBD2. The CDR3 contains 15 residues. The germline V gene encodes CDR1 SGHAT and CDR2 FQNNGV. CDR3 region: CAGSLTSGDHYEQYF. CDR3 in DNA: TGTGCCGGCAGCCTAACTAGCGGAGATCACTACGAGCAGTACTTC.

This clonotype has more than one count but fewer than ten. CDR3 in amino acids: CSARDVQRTSTDTQYF. The CDR3 DNA is TGCAGTGCTAGAGATGTACAGAGGACTAGCACAGATACGCAGTATTTT. V is TRBV20-1 and J is TRBJ2-3; a possible D gene is TRBD2 (5 bases). The V and J ends lost 0 bases and 0 bases respectively, with 13 bases between them. This CDR3 has 16 amino acids. The germline V gene has CDR1 DFQATT and CDR2 SNEGSKA (reference sequence).